These 3 T cell receptor beta chains were all obtained from the same sample, sequenced in a study of blood T cell repertoires in COVID-19. Sequencing used immunoSEQ multiplex PCR; TCRdb keeps in-frame clones, though not all of them. The table shows 160,000 or so clones, with about four fifths occurring only once. Sequenced input: PBMCs or T cells enriched from blood (not recorded which). Receptor source: a woman aged 60-75 years who had recovered from COVID-19.

This chain links TRBV9 with TRBJ2-3; 10 bases align to TRBD2. Germline trimming cut 3 bases from V and 3 bases from J; bases unmatched to any gene: 10. This CDR3 is 17 amino acids long. CDR1 is SGDLS and CDR2 is YYNGEE in the germline V gene. The CDR3 DNA follows: TGTGCCAGCAGCGGCTTCTTACTAGCGGGGAGGACAGATACGCAGTATTTT. Translation: CASSGFLLAGRTDTQYF.

This clone was seen only once. This rearrangement joins TRBV5-8 to TRBJ1-1; 7 bases map to TRBD1. The V gene's germline CDR1 is SGHTS and CDR2 YDEGEE. The junction had 9 bases not matched to a gene; V was cut back by 0 bases and J by 4 bases. The CDR3 sequence is 16 residues long. CDR3 protein: CASSLEDRPAGTEAFF. The DNA for the CDR3 is TGTGCCAGCAGCTTGGAGGACAGGCCGGCGGGCACTGAAGCTTTCTTT.

The rearrangement links TRBV4-1 to TRBJ2-7; D is perhaps TRBD1 (5 bases). The CDR3 sequence is 14 residues long. Germline assignment: CDR1 MGHRA and CDR2 YSYEKL. The V and J ends lost 3 bases and 0 bases respectively, with 9 bases between them. CDR3: CASSHEQDSYEQYF. The DNA for the CDR3 is TGCGCCAGCAGCCATGAACAGGACTCCTACGAGCAGTACTTC.